The T cell receptor (beta chain) under discussion was sequenced for a study of T cells in tuberculosis. Regarding the study as a whole: Active tuberculosis alpha repertoires lay closer to GMM-specific TCRs than controls'.

Profiling relied on immunoSEQ multiplex PCR, and the TCRdb table lists in-frame clones only, not all of them. The data contain more than 30,000 clones, roughly 95% of them singletons. The junction had 7 bases not matched to a gene; V was cut back by 3 bases and J by 7 bases. From germline, CDR1 is ENHRY and CDR2 SYGVKD. This CDR3 has 15 amino acids. Of note for this clone: The antigen remains undetermined.

This sequence originates from a donor aged 10 to 29 with latent tuberculosis or without tuberculosis infection. The chain carries TRBV10-3 and TRBJ2-2; 8 bases align to TRBD2. Sequencing input: PBMCs. DNA of the CDR3: TGTGCCATCAGTGAAAGCGGGAGTCGGGTCGGGGAGCTGTTTTTT. Protein sequence: CAISESGSRVGELFF.